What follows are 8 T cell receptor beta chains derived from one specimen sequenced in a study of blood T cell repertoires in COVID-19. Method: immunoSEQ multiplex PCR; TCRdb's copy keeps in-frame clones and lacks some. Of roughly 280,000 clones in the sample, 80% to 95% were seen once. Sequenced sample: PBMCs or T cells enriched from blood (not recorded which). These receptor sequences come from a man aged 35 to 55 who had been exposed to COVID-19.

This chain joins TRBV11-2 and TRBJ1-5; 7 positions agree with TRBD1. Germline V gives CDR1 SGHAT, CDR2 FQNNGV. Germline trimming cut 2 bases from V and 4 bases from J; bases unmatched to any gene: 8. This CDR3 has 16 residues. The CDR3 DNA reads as TGTGCCAGCAGCTTATCAACAGGGGTGGGAAATCAGCCCCAGCATTTT. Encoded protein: CASSLSTGVGNQPQHF.

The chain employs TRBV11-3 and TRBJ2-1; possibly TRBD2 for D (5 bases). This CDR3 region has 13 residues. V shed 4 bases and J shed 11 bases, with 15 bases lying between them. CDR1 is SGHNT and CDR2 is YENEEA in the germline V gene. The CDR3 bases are TGTGCCAGCAGCTCCGGACTGGCCACGCAGCAGTTCTTC. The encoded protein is CASSSGLATQQFF.

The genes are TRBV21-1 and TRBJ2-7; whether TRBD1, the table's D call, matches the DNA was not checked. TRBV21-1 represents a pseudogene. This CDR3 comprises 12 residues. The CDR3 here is CASSNTGFEQYF. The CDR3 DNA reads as TGTGCCAGCAGCAATACAGGGTTTGAGCAGTACTTC.

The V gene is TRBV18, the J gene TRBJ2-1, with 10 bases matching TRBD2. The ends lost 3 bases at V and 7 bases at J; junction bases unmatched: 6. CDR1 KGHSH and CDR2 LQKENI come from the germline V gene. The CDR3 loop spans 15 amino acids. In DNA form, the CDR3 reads TGTGCCAGCTCACCGTCTAGCGGGGGAAGGAATGAGCAGTTCTTC. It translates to CASSPSSGGRNEQFF.

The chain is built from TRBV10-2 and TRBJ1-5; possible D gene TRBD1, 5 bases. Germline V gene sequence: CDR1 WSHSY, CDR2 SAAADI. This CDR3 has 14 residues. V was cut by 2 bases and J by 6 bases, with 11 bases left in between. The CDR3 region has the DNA TGCGCCAGCAGTGAGCCAGGGTTGGGTCAGCCCCAGCATTTT. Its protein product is CASSEPGLGQPQHF.

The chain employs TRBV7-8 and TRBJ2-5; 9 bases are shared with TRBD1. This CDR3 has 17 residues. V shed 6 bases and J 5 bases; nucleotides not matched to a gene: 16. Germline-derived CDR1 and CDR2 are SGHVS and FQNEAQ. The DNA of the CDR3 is TGTGCCAGCAGATCAAACAGGGGGCGCGGCGGAAGGGAGACCCAGTACTTC. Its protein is CASRSNRGRGGRETQYF.

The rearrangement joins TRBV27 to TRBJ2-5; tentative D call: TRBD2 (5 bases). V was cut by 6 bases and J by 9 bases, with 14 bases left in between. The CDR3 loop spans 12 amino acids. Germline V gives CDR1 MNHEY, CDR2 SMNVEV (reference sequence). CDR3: CASRGPRRAQYF. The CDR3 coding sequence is TGTGCCAGCAGGGGCCCCCGGCGGGCCCAGTACTTC.

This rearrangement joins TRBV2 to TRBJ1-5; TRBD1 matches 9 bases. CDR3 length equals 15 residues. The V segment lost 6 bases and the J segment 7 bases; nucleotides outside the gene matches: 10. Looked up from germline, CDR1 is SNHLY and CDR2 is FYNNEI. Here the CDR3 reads CASSLSGQGYQPQHF. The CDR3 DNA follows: TGTGCCAGCAGCCTTTCGGGACAGGGTTACCAGCCCCAGCATTTT.